Presented here are 10 T cell receptor beta chains from one specimen sequenced in a study of T cells in Graves' hyperthyroidism and ophthalmopathy. TCR beta CDR3 regions were amplified from RNA. An initial round of RT-PCR targeting the TCR CDR3 relied on the HTBI primer set. TCRdb ran MiXCR on the multiplex PCR reads and lists one entry per CDR3 protein. The table has around 620,000 distinct CDR3 sequences, roughly 46% seen once. The sample was peripheral blood or thyroid tissue (not recorded which). All receptors derive from an adult woman with Graves' disease, either hyperthyroidism or ophthalmopathy (not recorded which).

With respect to this clonotype: Possible read error: a much larger clone is one base away. J is TRBJ2-7 and V is TRBV7-9; D may match TRBD1 or TRBD2 (6 bases each). This CDR3 has 16 residues. Trimming took off 5 bases at V and 2 bases at J, with 19 bases between the two ends. Germline CDR1 and CDR2: SEHNR and FQNEAQ (reference sequence). The CDR3 DNA reads as TGTGCCAGCAGCCCCCTCCCACGGGGGCCTACCTACGAGCAGTACTTC. The encoded protein is CASSPLPRGPTYEQYF.

About this clonotype: Just one base apart from a much larger clone, this may be a read error. This chain joins TRBV3-1 and TRBJ2-7, with D perhaps matching TRBD1 or TRBD2 (5 bases each). Germline V gene lookup returns CDR1 LGHDT and CDR2 YNNKEL (reference sequence). The CDR3 has 14 amino acids. The CDR3 region is CVSSLDQGPGEQYF. CDR3 nucleotides: TGTGTCAGCAGCCTGGATCAGGGACCAGGCGAGCAGTACTTC.

The chain carries TRBV29-1 and TRBJ1-1; possibly TRBD1 for D (5 bases). Germline CDR1 is SQVTM and CDR2 is ANQGSEA. Trimming stripped 8 bases from V and 1 base from J, with 14 bases between. CDR3 size: 13 residues. The chain's CDR3 is CSWQEQGNTEAFF. As DNA, the CDR3 is TGCAGCTGGCAGGAGCAGGGGAACACTGAAGCTTTCTTT.

The gene calls are TRBV2 and TRBJ1-5; D gene unclear. CDR3 length: 13 residues. V shed 2 bases and J shed 5 bases, with 7 bases lying between them. Germline V CDR1 and CDR2: SNHLY, FYNNEI. Written as DNA, the CDR3 is TGTGCCAGCAGTGAAACAGCGGATCAGCCCCAGCATTTT. Its protein product is CASSETADQPQHF.

This clonotype was observed a handful of times. The chain recombines TRBV28 with TRBJ2-5, with 8 bases fitting TRBD1. There are 14 residues in the CDR3. Germline values: CDR1 MDHEN, CDR2 SYDVKM. With V trimmed by 2 bases and J by 6 bases, 5 bases remained unmatched. For the CDR3, the DNA is TGTGCCAGCAGTTTACCAGGGGGCGTGAAGACCCAGTACTTC. It is translated as CASSLPGGVKTQYF.

Remarks on this clonotype: One end of the junction does not line up with germline, which may come from a read error. The chain recombines TRBV7-2 with TRBJ2-5, with a possible D match to TRBD1 (5 bases). The CDR3 is made up of 15 amino acids. The germline V gene has CDR1 SGHTA and CDR2 FQGNSA. CDR3: CAGSLYSGSGETQYF. The CDR3 region has the DNA TGTGCCGGCAGCCTTTATTCAGGGTCCGGGGAGACCCAGTACTTC.

The V call is TRBV7-9, the J call TRBJ1-2; 7 nucleotides line up with TRBD1. Germline loops: CDR1 SEHNR, CDR2 FQNEAQ (reference sequence). V lost 5 bases to trimming and J lost 6 bases; unmatched junction nucleotides: 6. This CDR3 is built from 13 residues. The CDR3 DNA reads TGTGCCAGCAGCACAGGGACAGTTAATGGCTACACCTTC. Translation: CASSTGTVNGYTF.

The sample holds many counts of this clonotype. This chain links TRBV6-1 with TRBJ2-7; possibly TRBD1 or TRBD2 for D (5 bases each). Germline lookup yields CDR1 MNHNS and CDR2 SASEGT. V was clipped by 4 bases and J by 4 bases, with 14 bases between them. This CDR3 region has 14 residues. Here the CDR3 DNA reads TGTGCCAGCAGTGGCCGGACAAGAGGGTACGAGCAGTACTTC. Its translation is CASSGRTRGYEQYF.

This clonotype was seen at least ten times. This rearrangement joins TRBV5-6 to TRBJ1-3, with D possibly TRBD1 on 5 matching bases. The CDR3 length is 16 residues. Germline V gene lookup returns CDR1 SGHDT and CDR2 YYEEEE. The V end was cut by 4 bases, the J end by 2 bases, with 16 bases between. CDR3 sequence: CASSPAGRVPGNTIYF. The CDR3 DNA sequence: TGTGCCAGCAGCCCAGCCGGCAGGGTTCCTGGAAACACCATATATTTT. Looking up the rest from reference TRBV5-6 and TRBJ1-3 gives the full variable domain: DAGVTQSPTHLIKTRGQQVTLRCSPKSGHDTVSWYQQALGQGPQFIFQYYEEEERQRGNFPDRFSGHQFPNYSSELNVNALLLGDSALYLCASSPAGRVPGNTIYFGEGSWLTVV.

In its sample, this clonotype was seen a few times. The junction departs from the called germline gene at one end, perhaps through a read error. V and J are TRBV7-8 and TRBJ1-4; weak D call: TRBD1 (5 bases). The CDR3 runs to 15 residues. Germline-derived CDR1 and CDR2 are SGHVS and FQNEAQ. The CDR3 DNA sequence: TGTGCCAGCAGCTTAGACGGCGGGACCGGTGAAAAACTGCTTTTT. It encodes CASSLDGGTGEKLLF.